The entry that follows covers one T cell receptor (beta chain) sequence. Its antigen remains unidentified. The sample belongs to a study of radiotherapy plus CTLA-4 blockade in lung cancer. Background on the study: Patients showed objective responses in 15% to 20% of cases, and disease control was achieved by 31%.

This CDR3 comprises 14 residues. The germline CDR1 and CDR2 sequences are MNHNS and SASEGT. Trimming left V 6 bases short and J 2 bases short, with 13 bases between. Alongside CTLA-4 blockade with ipilimumab, patients with chemo-refractory metastatic non-small-cell lung cancer received focal radiation. Assay used: immunoSEQ multiplex PCR; TCRdb lists only in-frame clones, some missing. The sample lists more than 55,000 clones, more than 60% occurring once. Study findings and constraints: In blood, after radiotherapy plus ipilimumab, tumor-derived TCR clones expanded. Early blood T cell clone dynamics reportedly forecast response best, with interferon-beta.

The chain carries TRBV6-1 and TRBJ1-2; perhaps TRBD1 as D (5 bases). The sequences come from peripheral blood, collected from a patient treated with radiotherapy plus ipilimumab. This receptor was taken from a human donor with non-small cell lung cancer who had a complete response to radiotherapy plus ipilimumab. The CDR3 loop reads CASRDRSLNYGYTF. The CDR3 DNA is TGTGCCAGCAGAGACAGATCCTTAAACTATGGCTACACCTTC.